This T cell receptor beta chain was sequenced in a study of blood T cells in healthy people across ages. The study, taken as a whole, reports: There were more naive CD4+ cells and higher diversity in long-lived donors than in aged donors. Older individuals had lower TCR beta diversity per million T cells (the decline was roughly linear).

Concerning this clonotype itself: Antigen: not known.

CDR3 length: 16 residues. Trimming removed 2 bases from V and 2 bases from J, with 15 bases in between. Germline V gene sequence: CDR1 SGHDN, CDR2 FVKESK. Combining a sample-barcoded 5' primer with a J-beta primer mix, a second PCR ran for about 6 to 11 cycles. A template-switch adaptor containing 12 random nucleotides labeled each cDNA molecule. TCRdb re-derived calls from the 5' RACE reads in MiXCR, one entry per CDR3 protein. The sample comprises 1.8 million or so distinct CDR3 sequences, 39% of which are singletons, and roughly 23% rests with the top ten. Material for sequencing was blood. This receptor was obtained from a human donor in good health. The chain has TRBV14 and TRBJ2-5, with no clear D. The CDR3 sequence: CASSQLPNLIQETQYF. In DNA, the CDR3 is TGTGCCAGCAGCCAACTCCCCAACCTAATACAAGAGACCCAGTACTTC.